A single T cell receptor beta chain is shown here with its context. Its antigen is not identified. Vbeta (60) and Jbeta (13) primers were used in the PCR. This table comes from immunoSEQ multiplex PCR, and its TCRdb copy is limited to in-frame clones, with some not included. The repertoire holds roughly 190,000 clones, with 79% as singletons. This sample was included in a study of cytomegalovirus exposure and HLA in healthy donors. Study-level results: In an earlier analysis, about 87% or about 30%: the productive usage of most TCR beta V segments. Most CMV-associated TCR beta chains appeared HLA-restricted in a later analysis. Presence/absence results assume similar sequencing depth per donor, which may not hold.

Sequenced sample: PBMCs. This TCR came from a woman in her forties or fifties in good health and CMV-seronegative.

The CDR3 loop is CASSLSPSGRVDEQYF. CDR3 nucleotide sequence: TGTGCCAGCAGTTTATCCCCTAGCGGGAGGGTCGACGAGCAGTACTTC. The chain links TRBV28 to TRBJ2-7, with 12 bases matching TRBD2. V was clipped by 1 base and J by 5 bases; unmatched bases: 6. The CDR3 extends over 16 amino acids. Germline lookup yields CDR1 MDHEN and CDR2 SYDVKM.